The 8 T cell receptor beta chains below come from one sample, sequenced in a study of OX40 agonist ivuxolimab in advanced cancers. The library came from the immunoSEQ multiplex PCR assay. TCRdb carries this immuneACCESS record with in-frame sequences only. Its versions omit some clonotypes, under half of them owing to an unresolved V gene in the studies checked, with the rest unexplained. The sample table shows over 25,000 clones, and 65% to 85% are seen once. The ten most abundant clones make up about a fifth of the sample. Sequenced here: CD4+ or CD8+ T cells sorted from blood, sampled in a trial of the OX40 agonist ivuxolimab. The receptors derive from an adult with an advanced solid tumor such as melanoma, head and neck, liver or kidney cancer.

The chain uses TRBV19 and TRBJ1-2; no reliable D call. This CDR3 spans 18 amino acids. Germline V gene sequence: CDR1 LNHDA, CDR2 SQIVND (reference sequence). The ends were cut back, 2 bases at V and 1 base at J, with 20 bases in the middle. The DNA of the CDR3 is TGTGCCAGTAGTATATTATTGGGCCAGGCGCCTGTTAACTATGGCTACACCTTC. This sequence encodes CASSILLGQAPVNYGYTF.

V usage is TRBV29-1 and J usage is TRBJ2-6; a weak D match, TRBD1 (7 bases). There are 16 residues in the CDR3. Germline V gives CDR1 SQVTM, CDR2 ANQGSEA. V shed 4 bases and J shed 4 bases, with 17 bases lying between them. CDR3 loop: CSVAGGGAGGANVLTF. DNA of the CDR3: TGCAGCGTTGCCGGAGGGGGCGCGGGAGGGGCCAACGTCCTGACTTTC.

The rearrangement joins TRBV28 to TRBJ1-1; D is uncertain. Germline CDR1 MDHEN, CDR2 SYDVKM. The CDR3 contains 16 residues. V shed 6 bases and J shed 1 base, with 18 bases lying between them. CDR3 sequence (DNA): TGTGCCAGCAGCCCCTCTTTCAATGAACCGAACACTGAAGCTTTCTTT. Translated, it gives CASSPSFNEPNTEAFF.

This clone has more than one count but fewer than ten. DNA of the CDR3: TGTGCCAGCAGCCCCTTTGGGACTGAAGCTTTCTTT. As protein: CASSPFGTEAFF. The chain employs TRBV4-2 and TRBJ1-1; D is ambiguous. The ends were cut back, 4 bases at V and 5 bases at J, with 8 bases in the middle. The germline gives CDR1 LGHNA, CDR2 YNFKEQ. The CDR3 runs to 12 residues.

This chain links TRBV2 with TRBJ2-6; TRBD1 matches 12 bases. The CDR3 covers 17 residues. The germline V gene has CDR1 SNHLY and CDR2 FYNNEI. V lost 6 bases to trimming and J lost 3 bases; unmatched junction nucleotides: 6. In nucleotides, the CDR3 is TGTGCCAGCAGATGGGACAGGGGGCGCGGTGGGGCCAACGTCCTGACTTTC. Amino acids: CASRWDRGRGGANVLTF.

The V call is TRBV15, the J call TRBJ1-1; D gene uncertain. Germline-derived CDR1 and CDR2 are LNHNV and YYDKDF (reference sequence). The CDR3 has 13 residues. The V end lost 1 base, the J end lost 1 base, and 4 bases lay between the germline ends. The CDR3 loop is CATSRARNTEAFF. The CDR3 nucleotides are TGTGCCACCAGCAGAGCCCGGAACACTGAAGCTTTCTTT.

This sequence joins TRBV28 and TRBJ2-2; D unresolved. Trimming took off 1 base at V and 1 base at J, with 7 bases between the two ends. The CDR3 loop spans 15 amino acids. Looked up from germline, CDR1 is MDHEN and CDR2 is SYDVKM. The CDR3 bases are TGTGCCAGCAGTTTATATTCACTGAACACCGGGGAGCTGTTTTTT. It codes for CASSLYSLNTGELFF.

This clone was found many times. The chain couples TRBV7-9 to TRBJ1-4, with 9 nucleotides matching TRBD1. CDR1 is SEHNR, CDR2 FQNEAQ, per germline (reference sequence). This CDR3 has 15 amino acids. J lost 3 bases, V lost 6 bases, and 5 bases had no gene match. CDR3 protein: CASSQDRGPNEKLFF. The CDR3 DNA reads TGTGCCAGCAGTCAGGACAGGGGTCCTAATGAAAAACTGTTTTTT.